These 28 T cell receptor beta chains originate from one sample sequenced in a study of cytomegalovirus exposure and HLA in healthy donors. Primers included in the PCR were 60 Vbeta and 13 Jbeta primers. Using immunoSEQ multiplex PCR, the repertoire was profiled, and TCRdb retains in-frame clones only, with some absent. The sample gives 55,000 to 75,000 clones, about 68% of which show up once; almost 7.5% is in the top ten. Sequencing was done on a sample of PBMCs. The source is a woman in her thirties in good health and CMV-seropositive.

The chain carries TRBV10-3 and TRBJ2-5; 7 bases map to TRBD2. CDR1 is ENHRY, CDR2 SYGVKD, per germline. The CDR3 sequence is 16 residues long. After removal of 3 bases from V and 11 bases from J, the junction contained 18 bases not matched to a gene. CDR3 sequence (DNA): TGTGCCATCAGTGAATCGAGAGGGGCCCCTCGGGGGGAGCAGTACTTC. It codes for CAISESRGAPRGEQYF.

The chain is built from TRBV25-1 and TRBJ1-5, with a tentative D call TRBD1 (5 bases). Germline V CDR1 and CDR2: MGHDK, SYGVNS. Trimming removed 1 base from V and 2 bases from J, with 18 bases in between. The CDR3 covers 18 residues. CDR3 sequence reads: CASSESGERGEGNQPQHF. The CDR3 DNA is TGTGCCAGCAGTGAATCTGGAGAAAGAGGGGAGGGCAATCAGCCCCAGCATTTT. Drawing the rest from reference TRBV25-1 and TRBJ1-5, the complete variable domain is EADIYQTPRYLVIGTGKKITLECSQTMGHDKMYWYQQDPGMELHLIHYSYGVNSTEKGDLSSESTVSRIRTEHFPLTLESARPSHTSQYLCASSESGERGEGNQPQHFGDGTRLSIL.

This sequence joins TRBV15 and TRBJ2-5, with a possible D match to TRBD1 (5 bases). The CDR3 loop spans 15 amino acids. Germline loops: CDR1 LNHNV, CDR2 YYDKDF (reference sequence). The V and J ends lost 3 bases and 4 bases respectively, with 15 bases between them. Here the CDR3 reads CATSRAPWGRETQYF. CDR3 sequence (DNA): TGTGCCACCAGCAGGGCTCCATGGGGCAGAGAGACCCAGTACTTC.

This clone was recorded only once. The CDR3 bases are TGTGCCAGCAGCTTAATGAGGGAGACAGGTGAAAAACTGTTTTTT. This gives the protein CASSLMRETGEKLFF. V and J are TRBV5-6 and TRBJ1-4, with D perhaps matching TRBD1 (6 bases). This CDR3 is built from 15 residues. CDR1 and CDR2 from the germline V gene are SGHDT and YYEEEE. Trimming removed 2 bases at V and 7 bases at J, with 15 bases between.

V gene TRBV28 combines with J gene TRBJ1-1, with TRBD1 as a possible D gene (5 bases). CDR3 size: 13 residues. V lost 8 bases and J lost 5, with 15 bases in between. The germline gives CDR1 MDHEN, CDR2 SYDVKM. For the CDR3, the DNA is TGTGCCAGCTTCAGGGTCGCCAGAACTGAAGCTTTCTTT. Its translation is CASFRVARTEAFF.

V and J are TRBV29-1 and TRBJ2-5, with a weak D call TRBD1 (6 bases). Germline CDR1 reads SQVTM; CDR2 reads ANQGSEA. CDR3 size: 12 residues. V lost 7 bases and J 5 bases, leaving 14 bases between the germline ends. The DNA of the CDR3 is TGCAGCGGGACCGGGACACCGGAGACCCAGTACTTC. This gives the protein CSGTGTPETQYF.

This chain connects TRBV5-1 to TRBJ2-5; 9 positions match TRBD1. The J call may not be correct, given that the DNA end is closer to TRBJ2-7. The length of the CDR3 is 18 residues. From germline, CDR1 is SGHRS and CDR2 YFSETQ. The CDR3 DNA reads as TGCGCCAGCAGCTTAGGGACAGGGCTTGTAGGAGGACCCTACGAGCAGTACTTC. Its protein is CASSLGTGLVGGPYEQYF.

The chain carries TRBV28 and TRBJ2-2; TRBD2 agrees at 7 bases. The trim removed 1 base at V and 5 bases at J, leaving 7 bases unmatched. The V gene's germline CDR1 is MDHEN and CDR2 SYDVKM. The CDR3 covers 16 residues. CDR3 nucleotides: TGTGCCAGCAGTTTATACGGCGGGGGAGGGACCGGGGAGCTGTTTTTT. Protein: CASSLYGGGGTGELFF.

This chain joins TRBV7-6 and TRBJ2-2, with 7 bases lining up with TRBD2. The CDR3 totals 17 residues. Germline CDR1 and CDR2: SGHVS and FNYEAQ. The V segment lost 1 base and the J segment 6 bases; nucleotides outside the gene matches: 11. CDR3 in amino acids: CASSLGVGGRASGELFF. CDR3 coding DNA: TGTGCCAGCAGCTTAGGTGTTGGAGGGAGGGCCTCCGGGGAGCTGTTTTTT. The full variable domain, rest sourced from reference TRBV7-6 and TRBJ2-2, is GAGVSQSPRYKVTKRGQDVALRCDPISGHVSLYWYRQALGQGPEFLTYFNYEAQQDKSGLPNDRFSAERPEGSISTLTIQRTEQRDSAMYRCASSLGVGGRASGELFFGEGSRLTVL.

The chain joins TRBV10-2 to TRBJ2-4; no clear D. CDR3 length equals 15 residues. Germline V gene sequence: CDR1 WSHSY, CDR2 SAAADI. The ends were cut back, 0 bases at V and 0 bases at J, with 6 bases in the middle. CDR3 amino acids: CASSESGVAKNIQYF. In DNA, the CDR3 is TGCGCCAGCAGTGAGTCTGGAGTAGCCAAAAACATTCAGTACTTC.

The V call is TRBV5-4, the J call TRBJ2-7; 12 bases align to TRBD2. The CDR3 loop spans 16 amino acids. Germline V CDR1 and CDR2: SGHNT, YYREEE (reference sequence). Trimming removed 4 bases from V and 0 bases from J; junction bases left unmatched: 5. This chain's CDR3 is CASSPRGLAGSYEQYF. The CDR3 DNA is TGTGCCAGCAGCCCGAGGGGACTAGCGGGCTCCTACGAGCAGTACTTC.

The J gene is TRBJ1-2, the V gene TRBV4-3; 7 nucleotides match TRBD1. The CDR3 contains 14 residues. J gave up 3 bases and V 4 bases, and 5 bases lay outside the gene matches. The germline V gene has CDR1 LGHNA and CDR2 YSLEER. In DNA, the CDR3 is TGCGCCAGCAGCCCCCGGGGGACAGACTATGGCTACACCTTC. This sequence encodes CASSPRGTDYGYTF.

This chain uses TRBV9 with TRBJ1-3, with D perhaps TRBD1 (6 bases). The CDR3 is 15 residues long. Germline assignment: CDR1 SGDLS and CDR2 YYNGEE. The ends were cut back, 3 bases at V and 0 bases at J, with 10 bases in the middle. CDR3 protein: CASSEQTGSGNTIYF. The DNA of the CDR3 is TGTGCCAGCAGCGAACAGACAGGCTCTGGAAACACCATATATTTT.

V gene TRBV4-1 combines with J gene TRBJ2-1, with 7 nucleotides matching TRBD2. The CDR3 loop spans 13 amino acids. The V gene end was trimmed by 0 bases and the J gene end by 13 bases; junction bases not matched to a gene: 6. In germline, CDR1 is MGHRA, CDR2 YSYEKL. The CDR3 sequence: CASSQEQRDHQFF. The CDR3 coding sequence is TGCGCCAGCAGCCAAGAACAGCGGGATCATCAGTTCTTC.

The gene calls are TRBV15 and TRBJ2-1, with a tentative D call TRBD2 (6 bases). Germline V CDR1 and CDR2: LNHNV, YYDKDF (reference sequence). Trimming took 0 bases from V and 5 from J, leaving 14 bases between them. The CDR3 length is 16 residues. CDR3 loop: CATSRDRAGRDNEQFF. DNA of the CDR3: TGTGCCACCAGCAGAGATAGGGCGGGAAGGGACAATGAGCAGTTCTTC.

J is TRBJ2-5 and V is TRBV19; TRBD2 might be the D (5 bases). The CDR3 is 13 residues long. The V gene lost 6 bases and the J gene lost 4 bases, with 12 bases spanning the gap. Germline CDR1 LNHDA, CDR2 SQIVND (reference sequence). The CDR3 region has the DNA TGTGCCAGTAGCAAAGGACTTGGAGAGACCCAGTACTTC. This gives the protein CASSKGLGETQYF.

The chain employs TRBV15 and TRBJ2-1, with 7 bases matching TRBD2. The V gene end was trimmed by 5 bases and the J gene end by 6 bases; junction bases not matched to a gene: 10. The germline gives CDR1 LNHNV, CDR2 YYDKDF (reference sequence). This CDR3 region has 15 residues. The CDR3 DNA reads TGTGCCACCAGCTTAACGGCGGGAGATTCCAATGAGCAGTTCTTC. Translation: CATSLTAGDSNEQFF.

This rearrangement joins TRBV7-9 to TRBJ1-4; a possible D gene is TRBD1 (5 bases). Germline V gene lookup returns CDR1 SEHNR and CDR2 FQNEAQ (reference sequence). V dropped 6 bases and J dropped 0 bases, with 11 bases sitting between them. CDR3 length equals 15 residues. CDR3 sequence (DNA): TGTGCCAGCAGTGGGGCCCTTGCAACTAATGAAAAACTGTTTTTT. Its protein product is CASSGALATNEKLFF.

J is TRBJ2-7 and V is TRBV27, with a tentative D call TRBD2 (6 bases). CDR1 is MNHEY, CDR2 SMNVEV, per germline (reference sequence). V lost 6 bases and J lost 0, with 9 bases in between. The CDR3 sequence is 13 residues long. In nucleotides, the CDR3 is TGTGCCAGCAGCCTGACTAGCTCCTACGAGCAGTACTTC. Residues: CASSLTSSYEQYF.

This clone appeared a few times. The V and J genes are TRBV29-1 and TRBJ1-5; 9 positions agree with TRBD1. CDR3 length equals 13 residues. Germline trimming cut 5 bases from V and 4 bases from J; bases unmatched to any gene: 3. The germline V gene has CDR1 SQVTM and CDR2 ANQGSEA. This CDR3 reads CSVLGQGNQPQHF. CDR3 DNA sequence: TGCAGCGTTCTAGGACAGGGGAATCAGCCCCAGCATTTT.

This clone was counted between two and nine times. This CDR3 reads CASSLGYNQPQHF. CDR3 nucleotide sequence: TGTGCCAGCAGCTTGGGTTACAATCAGCCCCAGCATTTT. V and J are TRBV5-5 and TRBJ1-5, with unresolved D. The CDR3 is 13 residues long. V lost 0 bases and J lost 3, with 4 bases in between. CDR1 and CDR2 from the germline V gene are SGHKS and YYEKEE (reference sequence).

CDR3 sequence: CASHLAGSYNEQFF. The CDR3 nucleotides read TGTGCCAGCCACTTAGCGGGCTCCTACAATGAGCAGTTCTTC. The gene calls are TRBV6-1 and TRBJ2-1; 7 positions agree with TRBD2. The germline gives CDR1 MNHNS, CDR2 SASEGT. The CDR3 covers 14 residues. With V trimmed by 8 bases and J by 0 bases, 4 bases remained unmatched.

This chain connects TRBV28 to TRBJ2-4; the D gene is possibly TRBD1 (5 bases). V lost 3 bases, J lost 3 bases, and 9 bases lay in between. This CDR3 has 14 amino acids. Germline V gene data show CDR1 as MDHEN and CDR2 as SYDVKM. Here the CDR3 DNA reads TGTGCCAGCAGTTTCACAGGCGGCAAAAACATTCAGTACTTC. It is translated as CASSFTGGKNIQYF.

For the CDR3, the DNA is TGTGCCAGCAGCTTGTATACGGGGAGTTCGGGGAACTACGAGCAGTACTTC. Encoded protein: CASSLYTGSSGNYEQYF. The rearrangement joins TRBV5-6 to TRBJ2-7, with D perhaps matching TRBD2 (5 bases). The CDR3 spans 17 residues. Germline lookup yields CDR1 SGHDT and CDR2 YYEEEE. Trimming removed 1 base at V and 3 bases at J, with 20 bases between.

A note on this clone: Germline and junction disagree at one end, which may indicate a read error. The chain joins TRBV7-7 to TRBJ2-5; a weak D match, TRBD1 (5 bases). Germline CDR1 SSHAT, CDR2 FNYEAQ (reference sequence). The CDR3 length is 13 residues. The CDR3 spells CASSLRGKETQYF. The CDR3 DNA reads as TGTGCTAGCAGCTTAAGGGGCAAAGAGACCCAGTACTTC.

This clone showed up just a few times. V is TRBV6-5 and J is TRBJ1-4; the D is unclear. The CDR3 is 14 amino acids. Looked up from germline, CDR1 is MNHEY and CDR2 is SVGAGI. V gave up 10 bases and J gave up 5 bases, with 17 bases separating them. The CDR3 loop reads CATALSTPNEKLFF. In nucleotides, the CDR3 is TGTGCCACCGCCCTCTCCACACCCAATGAAAAACTGTTTTTT.

The rearrangement joins TRBV19 to TRBJ2-1; D is perhaps TRBD2 (8 bases). The germline CDR1 and CDR2 sequences are LNHDA and SQIVND (reference sequence). The V end lost 6 bases, the J end lost 1 base, and 16 bases lay between the germline ends. The CDR3 extends over 16 amino acids. This chain's CDR3 is CASRSAGDRSYNEQFF. In nucleotides, the CDR3 is TGTGCCAGTAGGTCAGCGGGGGACAGATCCTACAATGAGCAGTTCTTC.

The J gene is TRBJ2-2, the V gene TRBV5-4; 13 bases line up with TRBD2. Trimming removed 4 bases from V and 5 bases from J; junction bases left unmatched: 2. This CDR3 is 15 amino acids long. The germline V gene has CDR1 SGHNT and CDR2 YYREEE (reference sequence). This chain's CDR3 is CASSGLAGETGELFF. CDR3 sequence (DNA): TGTGCCAGCAGCGGACTAGCGGGAGAAACCGGGGAGCTGTTTTTT. Drawing the rest from reference TRBV5-4 and TRBJ2-2, the complete variable domain is ETGVTQSPTHLIKTRGQQVTLRCSSQSGHNTVSWYQQALGQGPQFIFQYYREEENGRGNFPPRFSGLQFPNYSSELNVNALELDDSALYLCASSGLAGETGELFFGEGSRLTVL.